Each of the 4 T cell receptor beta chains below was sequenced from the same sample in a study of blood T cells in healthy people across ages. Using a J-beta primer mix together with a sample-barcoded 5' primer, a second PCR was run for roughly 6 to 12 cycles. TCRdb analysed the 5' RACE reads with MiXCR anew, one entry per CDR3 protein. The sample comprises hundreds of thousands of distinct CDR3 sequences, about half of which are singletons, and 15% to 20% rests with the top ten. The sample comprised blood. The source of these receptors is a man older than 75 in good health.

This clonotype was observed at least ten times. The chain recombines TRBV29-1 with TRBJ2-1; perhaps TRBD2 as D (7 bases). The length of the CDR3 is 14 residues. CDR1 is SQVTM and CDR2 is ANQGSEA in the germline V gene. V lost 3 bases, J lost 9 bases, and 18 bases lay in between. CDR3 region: CSVERGGAVVEQFF. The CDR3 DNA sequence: TGCAGCGTTGAGAGGGGGGGGGCGGTTGTTGAGCAGTTCTTC.

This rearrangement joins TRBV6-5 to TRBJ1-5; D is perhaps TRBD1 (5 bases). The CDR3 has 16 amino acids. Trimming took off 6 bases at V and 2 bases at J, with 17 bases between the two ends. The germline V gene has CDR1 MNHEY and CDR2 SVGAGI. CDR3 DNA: TGTGCCAGCAGCACCTTAGGGAGGGGAGGCAATCAGCCCCAGCATTTT. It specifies CASSTLGRGGNQPQHF.

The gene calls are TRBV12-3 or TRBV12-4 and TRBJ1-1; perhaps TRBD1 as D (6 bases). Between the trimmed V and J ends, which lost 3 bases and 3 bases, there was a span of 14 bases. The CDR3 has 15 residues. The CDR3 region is CASSFTGFADTEAFF. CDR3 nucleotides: TGTGCCAGCAGTTTTACAGGGTTTGCGGACACTGAAGCTTTCTTT.

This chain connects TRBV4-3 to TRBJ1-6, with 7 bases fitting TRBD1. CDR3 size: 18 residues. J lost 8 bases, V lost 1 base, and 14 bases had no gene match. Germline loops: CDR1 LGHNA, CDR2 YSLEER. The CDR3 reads CASSQGGFGGTVDSPLHF. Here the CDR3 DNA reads TGCGCCAGCAGCCAAGGGGGATTCGGAGGGACAGTAGATTCACCCCTCCACTTT.